The present T cell receptor beta chain was sequenced within a study of identical twins. CDR1 and CDR2 from the germline V gene are MGHDK and SYGVNS. The CDR3 loop spans 14 amino acids. V lost 3 bases and J 4 bases, leaving 12 bases between the germline ends. This clonotype was counted between two and nine times. Using its own MiXCR run on the 5' RACE reads, TCRdb lists one record per CDR3 protein. The sample has 1.5 million to 2 million distinct CDR3 sequences; about 31% are singletons. This receptor was obtained from a newborn girl in good health. Sequenced material: cord blood. The chain is built from TRBV25-1 and TRBJ1-2; D is possibly TRBD1 (6 bases). The CDR3 nucleotides are TGTGCCAGCAGTGACCCCACAGGGCTCTATGGCTACACCTTC. This codes for CASSDPTGLYGYTF.